The 16 T cell receptor beta chains presented below share a single source sample, sequenced in a study of human versus mouse CDR3 diversity and MHC coevolution. TCRdb keeps only in-frame clones here, not all; method: immunoSEQ multiplex PCR. Of roughly 81,000 clones in the sample, around 95% were seen once. The sample comprised naive CD4+ T cells from blood. Described subset: CD45RO-negative CD62L-positive naive CD4 T cells. All receptors come from a person aged 30 to 69 in good health.

The chain joins TRBV19 to TRBJ2-5, with 7 bases that match TRBD1. The J call may be incorrect, as the DNA end agrees better with TRBJ2-7. The CDR3 length is 17 residues. Germline CDR1 is LNHDA and CDR2 is SQIVND (reference sequence). Here the CDR3 reads CASSILPSEGASYEQYF. CDR3 in DNA: TGTGCCAGTAGTATACTCCCGTCCGAGGGGGCCTCCTACGAGCAGTACTTC.

This chain links TRBV11-1 with TRBJ2-4; D is unresolved. Germline CDR1 SGHAT, CDR2 FQDESV (reference sequence). V was cut by 5 bases and J by 3 bases, with 8 bases left in between. The CDR3 covers 13 residues. The CDR3: CASSINGKNIQYF. CDR3 coding DNA: TGTGCCAGCAGCATTAACGGCAAAAACATTCAGTACTTC. The full variable domain, with the rest looked up from reference TRBV11-1 and TRBJ2-4, is EAEVAQSPRYKITEKSQAVAFWCDPISGHATLYWYRQILGQGPELLVQFQDESVVDDSQLPKDRFSAERLKGVDSTLKIQPAELGDSAMYLCASSINGKNIQYFGAGTRLSVL.

This clone was seen only a few times. The V gene is TRBV7-9, the J gene TRBJ1-2, with a tentative D call TRBD1 (6 bases). The ends were cut back, 5 bases at V and 5 bases at J, with 12 bases in the middle. The CDR3 length is 13 residues. The germline V gene has CDR1 SEHNR and CDR2 FQNEAQ (reference sequence). DNA for the CDR3: TGTGCCAGCAGCCTACAGGGCCCTTATGGCTACACCTTC. Translation gives CASSLQGPYGYTF.

This clone was observed a single time. The CDR3, as DNA: TGTGCCAGCAGTGAGCCGACAGGGGCCAATCAGCCCCAGCATTTT. Residues: CASSEPTGANQPQHF. The chain uses TRBV2 and TRBJ1-5; 8 bases align to TRBD1. Germline loops: CDR1 SNHLY, CDR2 FYNNEI. The CDR3 totals 15 residues. V shed 3 bases and J 3 bases; nucleotides not matched to a gene: 4.

This clone was recorded only once. The chain links TRBV5-4 to TRBJ2-3, with TRBD2 matching 7 bases. CDR3 size: 15 residues. Trimming at V came to 4 bases and at J to 3 bases, leaving 8 bases not matched to a gene. Germline loops: CDR1 SGHNT, CDR2 YYREEE (reference sequence). CDR3 in DNA: TGTGCCAGCAGCGTGCCCGGGGGGTTAACAGATACGCAGTATTTT. Translating gives CASSVPGGLTDTQYF.

The V and J genes are TRBV9 and TRBJ1-4, with D tentatively TRBD1 (6 bases). In germline, CDR1 is SGDLS, CDR2 YYNGEE. The CDR3 is 16 residues long. V was shortened by 3 bases and J by 8 bases, with 20 bases between the two germline ends. This CDR3 reads CASSAPPTGKDEKLFF. CDR3 nucleotides: TGTGCCAGCAGCGCCCCCCCGACAGGAAAAGACGAAAAACTGTTTTTT.

This clone appeared a single time. The V and J genes are TRBV13 and TRBJ1-1; no clear D. The CDR3 runs to 13 residues. Trimming removed 2 bases from V and 4 bases from J, with 8 bases in between. Germline V gene sequence: CDR1 PRHDT, CDR2 FYEKMQ (reference sequence). CDR3 protein: CASSLNKRTEAFF. Written as DNA, the CDR3 is TGTGCCAGCAGCTTAAACAAACGCACTGAAGCTTTCTTT. Together with reference TRBV13 and TRBJ1-1, the CDR3 gives the full variable domain: AAGVIQSPRHLIKEKRETATLKCYPIPRHDTVYWYQQGPGQDPQFLISFYEKMQSDKGSIPDRFSAQQFSDYHSELNMSSLELGDSALYFCASSLNKRTEAFFGQGTRLTVV.

To note about this clone: Other DNA sequences of this sample code for an identical CDR3. This sequence joins TRBV27 and TRBJ2-7; 8 bases fit TRBD1. Per the germline V gene, CDR1 is MNHEY and CDR2 is SMNVEV (reference sequence). This CDR3 comprises 14 residues. V was pared by 4 bases and J by 0 bases, with 2 bases of the junction left unmatched. The CDR3 DNA follows: TGTGCCAGCAGTTGGACAGGGTCCTCCTACGAGCAGTACTTC. As protein: CASSWTGSSYEQYF.

The chain employs TRBV5-4 and TRBJ2-7, with 9 bases fitting TRBD1. The germline CDR1 and CDR2 sequences are SGHNT and YYREEE (reference sequence). The J segment lost 7 bases and the V segment lost 0 bases, leaving 2 bases of the junction unmatched. The length of the CDR3 is 13 residues. Written as DNA, the CDR3 is TGTGCCAGCAGCTTGGACAGGGGGCCAGAGCAGTACTTC. Protein product: CASSLDRGPEQYF. Combining the CDR3 with reference TRBV5-4 and TRBJ2-7 gives the whole variable domain ETGVTQSPTHLIKTRGQQVTLRCSSQSGHNTVSWYQQALGQGPQFIFQYYREEENGRGNFPPRFSGLQFPNYSSELNVNALELDDSALYLCASSLDRGPEQYFGPGTRLTVT.

The gene calls are TRBV19 and TRBJ1-1, with a weak D call TRBD1 (6 bases). V shed 3 bases and J shed 1 base, with 9 bases lying between them. The CDR3 covers 14 residues. Germline V CDR1 and CDR2: LNHDA, SQIVND (reference sequence). CDR3 DNA sequence: TGTGCCAGTAGTATTCAGGGGAGGAACACTGAAGCTTTCTTT. Translated: CASSIQGRNTEAFF.

V is TRBV27 and J is TRBJ1-2; D gene unclear. The V end was cut by 5 bases, the J end by 3 bases, with 19 bases between. CDR1 and CDR2 (germline): MNHEY, SMNVEV (reference sequence). The CDR3 consists of 16 residues. The CDR3 is CASSARTAPGHYGYTF. CDR3 nucleotide sequence: TGTGCCAGCAGTGCTAGGACTGCGCCCGGTCACTATGGCTACACCTTC.

Note on this clone: One end of the junction is discordant with germline, which a read error may explain. The V gene is TRBV7-2, the J gene TRBJ2-7; a possible D gene is TRBD2 (6 bases). Germline CDR1 and CDR2: SGHTA and FQGNSA. The CDR3 is 11 amino acids. This CDR3 reads CASSPAGRLNF. CDR3 DNA: TGTGCCAGCAGCCCAGCGGGCCGACTGAACTTC.

This clone was observed once. The chain employs TRBV5-1 and TRBJ1-6; TRBD1 is a possible D gene (6 bases). The V end lost 1 base, the J end lost 14 bases, and 16 bases lay between the germline ends. The V gene's germline CDR1 is SGHRS and CDR2 YFSETQ. The CDR3 extends over 14 amino acids. Written as DNA, the CDR3 is TGCGCCAGCAGCTTGAAACAGGGAGGGTCCACCCTCCACTTT. The encoded protein is CASSLKQGGSTLHF.

In nucleotides, the CDR3 is TGTGCCTGGAGCCTTTCTTTAATTGGGAGTGAGCAGTTCTTC. Protein: CAWSLSLIGSEQFF. The chain joins TRBV30 to TRBJ2-1, with D perhaps TRBD2 (5 bases). The V end was cut by 3 bases, the J end by 9 bases, with 18 bases between. The CDR3 is 14 residues long. Germline V gene lookup returns CDR1 GTSNPN and CDR2 SVGIG (reference sequence). Filled out from reference TRBV30 and TRBJ2-1, the complete variable domain reads SQTIHQWPATLVQPVGSPLSLECTVEGTSNPNLYWYRQAAGRGLQLLFYSVGIGQISSEVPQNLSASRPQDRQFILSSKKLLLSDSGFYLCAWSLSLIGSEQFFGPGTRLTVL.

This rearrangement joins TRBV28 to TRBJ2-7; D might be TRBD1 (5 bases). This CDR3 contains 12 residues. Germline loops: CDR1 MDHEN, CDR2 SYDVKM. With 5 bases removed from V and 3 bases from J, the gap between germline ends came to 8 bases. The DNA of the CDR3 is TGTGCCAGCAGTGCCCAGGGCTACGAGCAGTACTTC. The encoded protein is CASSAQGYEQYF.

This chain joins TRBV5-1 and TRBJ2-2, with TRBD2 identical over 9 bases. The CDR3 sequence is 18 residues long. J was trimmed by 2 bases and V by 0 bases; bases with no gene match: 8. Germline V lookup: CDR1 SGHRS, CDR2 YFSETQ. The CDR3 nucleotides are TGCGCCAGCAGCTTGGGTTCTAGCGGGACCCTTAACACCGGGGAGCTGTTTTTT. Translation: CASSLGSSGTLNTGELFF.